The clone carrying this T cell receptor beta chain turned up a few times. The antigen is not known. This specimen belongs to a study of beta chain features in type 1 diabetes. Trimming stripped 10 bases from V and 8 bases from J, with 21 bases between. Germline loops: CDR1 MDHEN, CDR2 SYDVKM. This CDR3 spans 14 amino acids. As every portion of the isolated RNA was reverse transcribed, the sequencing read expressed TCRB transcripts. The method was immunoSEQ multiplex PCR; TCRdb's version includes in-frame clones alone and lacks a portion of them. The sample comprises about 150,000 clones, over 8.5% of which are singletons, and roughly 2% rests with the top ten. Study findings and constraints: All four CD4+ subsets from Type 1 diabetes patients carried moderately but significantly shorter TCRB CDR3s.

This TCR came from a man younger than 35 in good health. The source material was central memory CD4+ T cells from blood. The chain has TRBV28 and TRBJ2-4; tentatively, D is TRBD1 or TRBD2 (5 bases each). CDR3 in DNA: TGTGCCACCTATACCGGGGCCCAGAGTTACATTCAGTACTTC. Translated: CATYTGAQSYIQYF.